Listed below are T cell receptor beta chains from one sample, sequenced in a study of T cells in localized non-small cell lung cancer. Libraries were prepared by immunoSEQ multiplex PCR; TCRdb keeps only in-frame clonotypes and omits some of them. The sample holds several thousand clones, around 30% seen once. The sample was lung tumor tissue, taken before any cancer treatment. The source of these receptors is an older male donor with stage III lung adenocarcinoma. Each CDR3 is given without its conserved first and last residue. A D gene is named only where the DNA matches it firmly.

-	TRBV19	ASSPRSTGHEQY
-	TRBV19	ASSMLRSLNTGELF
TRBD2	TRBV11-3	ASSNGLAGGTDTQY
-	TRBV6-8	ASTSEGDGKLF
-	TRBV12-5	ASGLVGQTNYGYT
TRBD1	TRBV6-7	ASPPGQVYQETQY
TRBD2	TRBV6-8	ASRVIRGLPGLAGREQF
TRBD2	TRBV6-8	ASSYGLAGLLAKNIQY
-	TRBV6-8	ASSSPGAYGYT
TRBD1	TRBV19	ASSIDDRGLLYEQY
TRBD2	TRBV11-3	ASSFERGPYEQY
TRBD2	TRBV19	ASRITSGGFYEQY
TRBD1	TRBV18	ASSPQGQGDQPQH
-	TRBV30	AWREGPNYGYT
TRBD1	TRBV6-8	ASSLGTAAEAF
-	TRBV5-1	ASSLWGGNTEAF